Listed below are T cell receptor beta chains from one sample, sequenced in a study of T cell repertoires in cytomegalovirus infection. No cognate antigen is known for these TCRs. Using its own MiXCR run on the reads, TCRdb lists one record per CDR3 protein. The sample holds some 38,000 distinct CDR3 sequences; roughly half are singletons and the top ten take more than 80%. The sequences come from CD8+ T cells from cultured PBMCs, collected from culture after CMV antigen stimulation. The origin of the receptors is a human donor in good health (CMV status not recorded). Some clones in this sample may be carry-over from other donors' samples. CDR3s include the opening cysteine and the closing phenylalanine or tryptophan. The order of the fields is V gene, clone size, J gene, D gene, CDR3 protein, CDR3 DNA. A D gene is named only where the DNA matches it firmly. Not every row has a clone size; where given, it reads once, few, many or a size class.

TRBV7-8	.	TRBJ2-1	TRBD2	CASSLVIRTSGPKDEQFF	TGTGCCAGCAGCTTAGTTATTAGGACTAGCGGCCCCAAGGATGAGCAGTTCTTC
TRBV6-1	once	TRBJ1-1	.	CASYLFWTDSEAFF	TGTGCCAGCTACCTTTTTTGGACTGACTCTGAAGCTTTCTTT
TRBV7-8	.	TRBJ1-5	.	CASSFNWGHNQPQHF	TGTGCCAGCAGCTTTAATTGGGGCCACAATCAGCCCCAGCATTTT
TRBV19	.	TRBJ2-5	.	CASSARHRRETQYF	TGTGCCAGTAGTGCGAGACATAGGAGGGAGACCCAGTACTTC
TRBV5-5	few	TRBJ2-2	TRBD2	CASSGTSGNGGELFF	TGTGCCAGCAGCGGGACTAGCGGGAATGGCGGGGAGCTGTTTTTT
TRBV7-2	.	TRBJ2-5	.	CASSLAETQYF	TGTGCCAGCAGCTTAGCGGAGACCCAGTACTTC
TRBV11-2	many	TRBJ2-3	.	CASRNSAGAYTDTQYF	TGTGCCAGCAGGAACTCGGCGGGGGCTTACACAGATACGCAGTATTTT
TRBV7-3	.	TRBJ1-2	TRBD1	CASSHEAGGDGYTF	TGTGCCAGCAGTCATGAGGCAGGGGGCGATGGCTACACCTTC
TRBV6-6	.	TRBJ2-7	.	CASKGTREQYF	TGTGCCAGCAAAGGGACGAGGGAGCAGTACTTC
TRBV9	.	TRBJ2-1	TRBD1	CASSHSRGTRPNEQFF	TGTGCCAGCAGCCATTCCAGGGGGACCAGGCCCAATGAGCAGTTCTTC
TRBV7-6	.	TRBJ1-1	.	CASSLGTTEAFF	TGTGCCAGCAGCTTGGGGACAACTGAAGCTTTCTTT
TRBV7-8	few	TRBJ1-1	TRBD1	CASSRTGGNTEAFF	TGTGCCAGCAGCAGGACAGGGGGTAACACTGAAGCTTTCTTT